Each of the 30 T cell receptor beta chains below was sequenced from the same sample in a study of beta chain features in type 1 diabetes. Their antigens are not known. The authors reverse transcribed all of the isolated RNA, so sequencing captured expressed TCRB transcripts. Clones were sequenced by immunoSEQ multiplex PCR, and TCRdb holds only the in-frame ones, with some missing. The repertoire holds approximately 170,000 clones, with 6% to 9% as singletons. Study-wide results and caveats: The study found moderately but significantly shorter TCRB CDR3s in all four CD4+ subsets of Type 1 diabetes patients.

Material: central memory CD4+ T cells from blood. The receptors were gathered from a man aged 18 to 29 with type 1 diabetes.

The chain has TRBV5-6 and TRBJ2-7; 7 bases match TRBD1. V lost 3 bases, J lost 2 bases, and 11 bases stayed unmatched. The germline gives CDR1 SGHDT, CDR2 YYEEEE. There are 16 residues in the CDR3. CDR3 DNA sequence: TGTGCCAGCAGCTCAACTGACAGGGACCGCGCCTACGAGCAGTACTTC. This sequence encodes CASSSTDRDRAYEQYF.

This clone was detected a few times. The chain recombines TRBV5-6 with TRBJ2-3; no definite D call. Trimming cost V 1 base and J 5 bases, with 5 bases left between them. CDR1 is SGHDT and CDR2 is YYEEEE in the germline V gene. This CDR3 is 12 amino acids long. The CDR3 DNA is TGTGCCAGCAGCTTGCCGGTAGATACGCAGTATTTT. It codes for CASSLPVDTQYF.

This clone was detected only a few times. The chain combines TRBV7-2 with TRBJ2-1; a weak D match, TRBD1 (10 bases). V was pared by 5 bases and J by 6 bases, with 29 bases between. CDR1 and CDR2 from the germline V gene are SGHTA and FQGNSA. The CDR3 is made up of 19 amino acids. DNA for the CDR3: TGTGCCAGCAGCATGTGGGGACAGGGGTTCGTAGCGGGAGTCAATGAGCAGTTCTTC. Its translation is CASSMWGQGFVAGVNEQFF.

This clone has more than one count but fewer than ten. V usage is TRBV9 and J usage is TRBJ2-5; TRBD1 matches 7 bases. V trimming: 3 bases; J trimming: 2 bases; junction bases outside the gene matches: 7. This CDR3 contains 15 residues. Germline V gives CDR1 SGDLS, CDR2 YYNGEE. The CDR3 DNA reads TGTGCCAGCAGCGCGACAGGGAACCGACAAGAGACCCAGTACTTC. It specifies CASSATGNRQETQYF. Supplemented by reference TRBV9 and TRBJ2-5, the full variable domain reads DSGVTQTPKHLITATGQRVTLRCSPRSGDLSVYWYQQSLDQGLQFLIQYYNGEERAKGNILERFSAQQFPDLHSELNLSSLELGDSALYFCASSATGNRQETQYFGPGTRLLVL.

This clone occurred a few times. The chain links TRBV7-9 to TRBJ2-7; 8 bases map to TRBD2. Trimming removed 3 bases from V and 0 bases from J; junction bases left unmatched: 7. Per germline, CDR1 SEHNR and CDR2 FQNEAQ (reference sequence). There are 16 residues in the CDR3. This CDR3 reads CASSFGGGRSSYEQYF. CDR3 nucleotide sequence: TGTGCCAGCAGCTTCGGCGGCGGGAGGAGCTCCTACGAGCAGTACTTC.

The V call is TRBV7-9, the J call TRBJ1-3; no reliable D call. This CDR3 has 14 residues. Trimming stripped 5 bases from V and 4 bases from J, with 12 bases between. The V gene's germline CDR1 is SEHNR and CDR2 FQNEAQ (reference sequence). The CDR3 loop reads CASSHAIAGNTIYF. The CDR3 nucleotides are TGTGCCAGCAGCCACGCCATAGCGGGAAACACCATATATTTT.

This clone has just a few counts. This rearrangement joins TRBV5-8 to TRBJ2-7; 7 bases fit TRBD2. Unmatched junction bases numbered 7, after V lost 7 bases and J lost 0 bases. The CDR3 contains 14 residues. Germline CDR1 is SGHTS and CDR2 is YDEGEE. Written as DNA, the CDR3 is TGTGCCAGCGGCCGGGACTACAGCTCCTACGAGCAGTACTTC. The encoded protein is CASGRDYSSYEQYF.

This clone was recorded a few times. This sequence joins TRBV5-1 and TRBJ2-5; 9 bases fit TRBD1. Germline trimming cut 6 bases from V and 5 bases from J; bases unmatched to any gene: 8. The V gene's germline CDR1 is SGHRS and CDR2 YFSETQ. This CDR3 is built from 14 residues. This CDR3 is CASTADRGGETQYF. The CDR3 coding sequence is TGCGCCAGCACCGCGGACAGGGGCGGGGAGACCCAGTACTTC.

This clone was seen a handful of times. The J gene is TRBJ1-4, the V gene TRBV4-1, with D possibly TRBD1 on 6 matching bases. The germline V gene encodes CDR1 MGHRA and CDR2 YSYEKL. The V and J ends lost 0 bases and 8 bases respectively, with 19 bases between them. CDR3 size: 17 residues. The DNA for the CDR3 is TGCGCCAGCAGCCAAGACGGCAGGGGATTCCTCGAGGAAAAACTGTTTTTT. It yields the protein CASSQDGRGFLEEKLFF.

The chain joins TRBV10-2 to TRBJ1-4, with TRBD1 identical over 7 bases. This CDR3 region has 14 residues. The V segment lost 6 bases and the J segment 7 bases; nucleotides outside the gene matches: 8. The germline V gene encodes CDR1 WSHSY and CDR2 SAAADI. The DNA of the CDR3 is TGCGCCAGCAGACCTGGGACAGTAGCTGAAAAACTGTTTTTT. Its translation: CASRPGTVAEKLFF.

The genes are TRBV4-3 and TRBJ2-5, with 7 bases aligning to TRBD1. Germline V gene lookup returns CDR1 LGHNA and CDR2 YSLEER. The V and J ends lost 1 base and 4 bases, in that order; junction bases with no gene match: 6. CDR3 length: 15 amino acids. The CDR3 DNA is TGCGCCAGCAGCCAAGTCATCGACAGGGCAGAGACCCAGTACTTC. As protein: CASSQVIDRAETQYF.

The CDR3 nucleotides read TGTGCCAGCTCACCACCCGGCACAGGGTTCTATGGCTACACCTTC. This translates into CASSPPGTGFYGYTF. The chain is built from TRBV18 and TRBJ1-2; possibly TRBD1 for D (6 bases). The germline V and J ends were trimmed by 0 bases and 4 bases, with 12 bases remaining between them. CDR3 length: 15 residues. Germline V gene data show CDR1 as KGHSH and CDR2 as LQKENI.

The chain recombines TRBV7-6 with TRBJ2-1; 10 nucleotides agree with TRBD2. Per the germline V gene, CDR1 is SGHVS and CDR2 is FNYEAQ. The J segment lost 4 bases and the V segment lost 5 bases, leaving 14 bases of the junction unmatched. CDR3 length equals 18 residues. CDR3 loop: CASSPARAGLAVYNEQFF. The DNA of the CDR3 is TGTGCCAGCAGCCCAGCAAGGGCCGGACTAGCGGTTTACAATGAGCAGTTCTTC.

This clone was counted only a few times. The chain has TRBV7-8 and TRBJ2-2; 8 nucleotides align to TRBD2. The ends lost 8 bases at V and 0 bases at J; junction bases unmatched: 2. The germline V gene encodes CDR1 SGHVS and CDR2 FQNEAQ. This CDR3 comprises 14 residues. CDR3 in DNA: TGTGCCAGCTTAGCGGGACCGAACACCGGGGAGCTGTTTTTT. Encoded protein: CASLAGPNTGELFF.

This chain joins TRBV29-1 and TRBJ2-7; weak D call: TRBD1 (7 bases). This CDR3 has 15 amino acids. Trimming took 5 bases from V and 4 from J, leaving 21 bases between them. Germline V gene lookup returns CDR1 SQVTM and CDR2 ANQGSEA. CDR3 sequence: CSVPRGDRQQYEQYF. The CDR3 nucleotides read TGCAGCGTTCCCAGGGGGGACAGACAACAATACGAGCAGTACTTC.

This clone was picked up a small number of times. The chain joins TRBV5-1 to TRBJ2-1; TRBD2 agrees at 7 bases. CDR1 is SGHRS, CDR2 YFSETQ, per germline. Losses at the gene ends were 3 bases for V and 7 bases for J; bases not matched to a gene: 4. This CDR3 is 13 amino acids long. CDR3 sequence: CASSSLGGNEQFF. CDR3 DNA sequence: TGCGCCAGCAGCTCCTTGGGAGGGAATGAGCAGTTCTTC.

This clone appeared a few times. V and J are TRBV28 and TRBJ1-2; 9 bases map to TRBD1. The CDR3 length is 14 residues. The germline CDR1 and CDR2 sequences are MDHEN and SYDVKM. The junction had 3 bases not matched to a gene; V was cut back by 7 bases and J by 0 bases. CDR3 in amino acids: CASTRTGANYGYTF. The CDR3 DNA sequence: TGTGCCAGCACCCGGACAGGGGCTAACTATGGCTACACCTTC.

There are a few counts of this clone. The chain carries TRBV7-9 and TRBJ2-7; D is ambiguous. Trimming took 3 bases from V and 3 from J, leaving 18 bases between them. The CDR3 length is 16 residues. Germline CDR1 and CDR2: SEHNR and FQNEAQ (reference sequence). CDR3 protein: CASSFWAAGRYYEQYF. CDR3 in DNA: TGTGCCAGCAGCTTTTGGGCTGCCGGTCGCTACTACGAGCAGTACTTC.

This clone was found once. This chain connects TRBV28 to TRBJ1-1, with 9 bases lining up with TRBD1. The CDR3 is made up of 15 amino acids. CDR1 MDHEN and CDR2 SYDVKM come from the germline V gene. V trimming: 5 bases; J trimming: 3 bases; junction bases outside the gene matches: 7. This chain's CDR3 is CASSQMGQGYTEAFF. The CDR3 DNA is TGTGCCAGCAGTCAAATGGGACAGGGTTACACTGAAGCTTTCTTT.

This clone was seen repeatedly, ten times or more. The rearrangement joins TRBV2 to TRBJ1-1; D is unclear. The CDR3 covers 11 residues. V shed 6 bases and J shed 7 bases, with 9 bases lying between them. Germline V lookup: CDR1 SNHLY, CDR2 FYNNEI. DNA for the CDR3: TGTGCCAGCAGGGGCGTTGGTGAAGCTTTCTTT. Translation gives CASRGVGEAFF.

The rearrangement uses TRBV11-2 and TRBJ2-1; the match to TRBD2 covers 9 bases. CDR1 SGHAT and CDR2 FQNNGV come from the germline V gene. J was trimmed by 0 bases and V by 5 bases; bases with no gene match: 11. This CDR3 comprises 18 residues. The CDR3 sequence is CASSPKGASGASYNEQFF. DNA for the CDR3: TGTGCCAGCAGCCCAAAGGGGGCTAGCGGGGCCTCCTACAATGAGCAGTTCTTC.

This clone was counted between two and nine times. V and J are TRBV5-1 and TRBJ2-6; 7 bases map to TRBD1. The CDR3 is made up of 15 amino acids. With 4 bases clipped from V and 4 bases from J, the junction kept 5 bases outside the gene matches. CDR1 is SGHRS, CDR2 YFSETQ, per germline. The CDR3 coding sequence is TGCGCCAGCAGCCAAGGGGGCGTGGGGGCCAACGTCCTGACTTTC. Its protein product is CASSQGGVGANVLTF.

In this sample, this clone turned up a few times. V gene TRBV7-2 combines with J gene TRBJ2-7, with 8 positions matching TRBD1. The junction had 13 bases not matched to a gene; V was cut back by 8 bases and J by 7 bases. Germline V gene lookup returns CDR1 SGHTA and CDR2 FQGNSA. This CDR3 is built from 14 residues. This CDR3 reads CASSRQGPLGEQYF. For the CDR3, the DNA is TGTGCCAGCTCACGACAGGGGCCTCTGGGGGAGCAGTACTTC.

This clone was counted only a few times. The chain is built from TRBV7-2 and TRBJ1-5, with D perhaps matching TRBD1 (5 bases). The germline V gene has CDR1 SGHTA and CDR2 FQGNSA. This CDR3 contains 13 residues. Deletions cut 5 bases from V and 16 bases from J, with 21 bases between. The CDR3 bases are TGTGCCAGCAGCATATTGCGCCCAGGGCCTATCCATTTT. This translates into CASSILRPGPIHF. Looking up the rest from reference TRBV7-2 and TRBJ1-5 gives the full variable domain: GAGVSQSPSNKVTEKGKDVELRCDPISGHTALYWYRQSLGQGLEFLIYFQGNSAPDKSGLPSDRFSAERTGGSVSTLTIQRTQQEDSAVYLCASSILRPGPIHFGDGTRLSIL.

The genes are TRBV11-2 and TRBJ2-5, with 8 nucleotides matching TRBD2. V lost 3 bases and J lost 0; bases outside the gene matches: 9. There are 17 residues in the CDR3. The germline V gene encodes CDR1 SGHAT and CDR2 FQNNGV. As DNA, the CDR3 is TGTGCCAGCAGCTTTCAAGCGGGAGACCCGTACCAAGAGACCCAGTACTTC. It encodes CASSFQAGDPYQETQYF.

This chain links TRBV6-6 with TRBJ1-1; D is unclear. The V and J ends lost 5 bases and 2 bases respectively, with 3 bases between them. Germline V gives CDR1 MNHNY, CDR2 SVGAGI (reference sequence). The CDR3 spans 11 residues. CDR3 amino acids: CASSPNTEAFF. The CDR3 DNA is TGTGCCAGCAGTCCAAACACTGAAGCTTTCTTT.

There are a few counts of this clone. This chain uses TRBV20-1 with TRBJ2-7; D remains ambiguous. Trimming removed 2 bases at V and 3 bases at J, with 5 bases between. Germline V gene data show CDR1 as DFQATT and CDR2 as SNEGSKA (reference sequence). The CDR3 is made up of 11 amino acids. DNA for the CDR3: TGCAGTGCTAGACCGGTCTACGAGCAGTACTTC. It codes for CSARPVYEQYF.

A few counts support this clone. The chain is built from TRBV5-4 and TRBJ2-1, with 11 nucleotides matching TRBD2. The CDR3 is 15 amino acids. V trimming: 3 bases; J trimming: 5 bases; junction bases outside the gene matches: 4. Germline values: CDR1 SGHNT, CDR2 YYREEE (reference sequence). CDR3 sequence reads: CASSSPGLADNEQFF. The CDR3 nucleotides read TGTGCCAGCAGCTCTCCGGGACTAGCGGACAATGAGCAGTTCTTC.

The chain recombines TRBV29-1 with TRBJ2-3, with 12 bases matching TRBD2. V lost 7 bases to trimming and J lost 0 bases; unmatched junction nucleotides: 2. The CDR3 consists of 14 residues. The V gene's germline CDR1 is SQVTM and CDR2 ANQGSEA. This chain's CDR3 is CSGGLAGSTDTQYF. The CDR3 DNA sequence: TGCAGCGGAGGACTAGCGGGGAGCACAGATACGCAGTATTTT.

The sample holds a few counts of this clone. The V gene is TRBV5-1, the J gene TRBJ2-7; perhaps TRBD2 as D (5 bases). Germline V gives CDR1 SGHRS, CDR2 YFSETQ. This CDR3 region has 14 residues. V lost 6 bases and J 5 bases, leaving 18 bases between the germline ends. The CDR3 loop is CASTTNTGSNEQYF. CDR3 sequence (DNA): TGCGCCAGCACCACTAACACGGGGTCCAACGAGCAGTACTTC.